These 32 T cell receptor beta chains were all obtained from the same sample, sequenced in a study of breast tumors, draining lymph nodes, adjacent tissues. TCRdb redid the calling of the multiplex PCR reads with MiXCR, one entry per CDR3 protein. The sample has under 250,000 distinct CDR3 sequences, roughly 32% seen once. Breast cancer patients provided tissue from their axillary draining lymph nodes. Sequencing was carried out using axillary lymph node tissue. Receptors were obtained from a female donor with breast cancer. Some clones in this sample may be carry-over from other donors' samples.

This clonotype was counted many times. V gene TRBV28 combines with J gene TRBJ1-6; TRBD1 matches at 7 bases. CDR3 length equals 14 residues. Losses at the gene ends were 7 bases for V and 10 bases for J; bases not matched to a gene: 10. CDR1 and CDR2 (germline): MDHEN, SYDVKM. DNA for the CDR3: TGTGCCAGCATCGAACAGGGGACGGGATCACCCCTCCACTTT. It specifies CASIEQGTGSPLHF.

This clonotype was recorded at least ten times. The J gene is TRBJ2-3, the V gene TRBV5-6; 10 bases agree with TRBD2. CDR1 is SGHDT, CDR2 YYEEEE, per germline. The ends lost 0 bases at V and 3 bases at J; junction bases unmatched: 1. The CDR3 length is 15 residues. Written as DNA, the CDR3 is TGTGCCAGCAGCTTGGTAGCGGGAGGTACAGATACGCAGTATTTT. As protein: CASSLVAGGTDTQYF.

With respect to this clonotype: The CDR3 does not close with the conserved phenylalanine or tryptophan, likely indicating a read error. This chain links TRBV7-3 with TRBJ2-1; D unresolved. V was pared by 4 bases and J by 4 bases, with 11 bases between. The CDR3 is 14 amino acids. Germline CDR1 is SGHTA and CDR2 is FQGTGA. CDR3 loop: CASSSEYPYNEQFL. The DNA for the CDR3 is TGTGCCAGCAGCTCAGAGTACCCTTACAATGAGCAGTTCCTC.

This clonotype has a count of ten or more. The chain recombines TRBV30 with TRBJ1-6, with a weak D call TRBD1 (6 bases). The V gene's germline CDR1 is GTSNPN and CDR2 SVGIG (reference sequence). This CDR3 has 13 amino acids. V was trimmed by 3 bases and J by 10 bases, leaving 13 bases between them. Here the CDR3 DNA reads TGTGCCTGGAGACAGGGAAGGGGATCACCCCTCCACTTT. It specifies CAWRQGRGSPLHF.

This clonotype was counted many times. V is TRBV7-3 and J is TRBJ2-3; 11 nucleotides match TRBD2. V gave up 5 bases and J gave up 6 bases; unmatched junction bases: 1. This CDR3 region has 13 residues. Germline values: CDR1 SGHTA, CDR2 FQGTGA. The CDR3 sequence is CASSRTSGDTQYF. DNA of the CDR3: TGTGCCAGCAGCCGGACTAGCGGGGATACGCAGTATTTT.

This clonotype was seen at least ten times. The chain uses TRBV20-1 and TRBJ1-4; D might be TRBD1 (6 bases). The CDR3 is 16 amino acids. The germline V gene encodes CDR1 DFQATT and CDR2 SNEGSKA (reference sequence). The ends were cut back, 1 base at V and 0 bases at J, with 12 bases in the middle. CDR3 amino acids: CSARVRGSATNEKLFF. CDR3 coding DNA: TGCAGTGCTAGAGTGAGGGGGAGTGCAACTAATGAAAAACTGTTTTTT.

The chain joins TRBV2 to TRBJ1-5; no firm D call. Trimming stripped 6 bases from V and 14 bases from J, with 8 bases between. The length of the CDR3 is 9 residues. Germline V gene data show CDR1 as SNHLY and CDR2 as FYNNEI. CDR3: CASSSYEHF. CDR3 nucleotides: TGTGCCAGCAGCAGCTACGAGCATTTT.

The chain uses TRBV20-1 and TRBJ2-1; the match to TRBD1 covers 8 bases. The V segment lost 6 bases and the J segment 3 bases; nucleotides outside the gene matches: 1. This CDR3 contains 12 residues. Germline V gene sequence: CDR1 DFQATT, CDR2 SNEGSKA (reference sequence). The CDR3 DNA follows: TGCAGTGCCGGACAGGGCTACAATGAGCAGTTCTTC. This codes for CSAGQGYNEQFF.

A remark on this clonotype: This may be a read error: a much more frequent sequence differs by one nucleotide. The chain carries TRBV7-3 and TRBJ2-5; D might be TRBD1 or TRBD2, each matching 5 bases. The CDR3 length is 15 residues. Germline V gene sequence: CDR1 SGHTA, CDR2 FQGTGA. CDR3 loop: CASSLRSGTDETQHF. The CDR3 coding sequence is TGTGCCAGCAGCTTACGCTCGGGGACGGATGAAACCCAGCACTTC.

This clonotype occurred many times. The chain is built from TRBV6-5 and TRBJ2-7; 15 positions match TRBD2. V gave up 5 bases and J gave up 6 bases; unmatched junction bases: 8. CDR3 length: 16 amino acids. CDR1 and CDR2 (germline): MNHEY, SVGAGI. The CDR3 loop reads CASSPYGTSGRREQYF. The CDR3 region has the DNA TGTGCCAGCAGTCCTTACGGGACTAGCGGGAGGCGCGAGCAGTACTTC.

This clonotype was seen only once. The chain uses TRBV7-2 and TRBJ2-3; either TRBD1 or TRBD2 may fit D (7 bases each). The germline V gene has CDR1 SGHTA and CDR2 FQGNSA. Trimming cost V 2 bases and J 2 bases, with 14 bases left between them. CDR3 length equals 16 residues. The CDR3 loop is CASSLQGGRATDTQYF. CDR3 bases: TGTGCCAGCAGCTTACAGGGGGGGAGGGCCACAGATACGCAGTATTTT. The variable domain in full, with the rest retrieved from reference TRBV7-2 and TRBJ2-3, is GAGVSQSPSNKVTEKGKDVELRCDPISGHTALYWYRQSLGQGLEFLIYFQGNSAPDKSGLPSDRFSAERTGGSVSTLTIQRTQQEDSAVYLCASSLQGGRATDTQYFGPGTRLTVL.

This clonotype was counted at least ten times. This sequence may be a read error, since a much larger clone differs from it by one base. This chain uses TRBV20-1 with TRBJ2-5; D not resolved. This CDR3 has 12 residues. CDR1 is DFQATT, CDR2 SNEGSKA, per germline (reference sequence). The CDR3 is CSALNKQETPYF. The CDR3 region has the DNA TGCAGTGCTCTTAATAAGCAAGAGACCCCGTACTTC.

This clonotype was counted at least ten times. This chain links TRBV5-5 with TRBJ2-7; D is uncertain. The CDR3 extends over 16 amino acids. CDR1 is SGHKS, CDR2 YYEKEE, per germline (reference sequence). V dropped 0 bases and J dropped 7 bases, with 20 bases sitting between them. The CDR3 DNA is TGTGCCAGCAGCTTGGCACTCGTCCGGGCCGTGGGGGAGCAGTACTTC. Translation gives CASSLALVRAVGEQYF.

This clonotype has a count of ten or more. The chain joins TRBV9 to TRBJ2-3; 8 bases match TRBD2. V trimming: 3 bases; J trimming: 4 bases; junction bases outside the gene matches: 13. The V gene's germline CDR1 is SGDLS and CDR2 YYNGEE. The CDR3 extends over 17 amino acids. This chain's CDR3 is CASSGRSAGVMADTQYF. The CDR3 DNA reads TGTGCCAGCAGCGGCCGCTCAGCGGGAGTTATGGCAGATACGCAGTATTTT.

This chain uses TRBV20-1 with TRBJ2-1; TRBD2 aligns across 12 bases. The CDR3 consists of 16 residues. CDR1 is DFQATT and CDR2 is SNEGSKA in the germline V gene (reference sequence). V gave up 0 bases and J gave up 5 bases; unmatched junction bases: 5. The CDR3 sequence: CSARDLAGGPNNEQFF. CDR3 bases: TGCAGTGCTAGAGACCTAGCGGGAGGGCCTAACAATGAGCAGTTCTTC.

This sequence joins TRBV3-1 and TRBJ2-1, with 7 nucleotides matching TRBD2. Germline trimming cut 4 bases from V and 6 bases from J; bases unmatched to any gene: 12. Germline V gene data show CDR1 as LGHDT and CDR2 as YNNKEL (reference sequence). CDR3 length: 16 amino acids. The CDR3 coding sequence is TGTGCCAGCAGCCTGGGGCGGGAGACGTTACCCAATGAGCAGTTCTTC. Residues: CASSLGRETLPNEQFF.

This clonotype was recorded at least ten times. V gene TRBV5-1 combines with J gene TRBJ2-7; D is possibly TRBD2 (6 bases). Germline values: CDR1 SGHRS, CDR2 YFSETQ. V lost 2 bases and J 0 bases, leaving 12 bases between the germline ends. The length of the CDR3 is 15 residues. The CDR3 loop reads CASSFRGRGSYEQYF. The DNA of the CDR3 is TGCGCCAGCAGCTTCCGAGGGCGGGGCTCCTACGAGCAGTACTTC.

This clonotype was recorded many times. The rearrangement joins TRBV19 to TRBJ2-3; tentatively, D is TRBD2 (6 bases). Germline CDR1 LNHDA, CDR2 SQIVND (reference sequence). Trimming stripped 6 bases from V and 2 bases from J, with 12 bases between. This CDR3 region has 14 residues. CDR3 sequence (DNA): TGTGCCAGTAGGGCGGGACCCTCCACAGATACGCAGTATTTT. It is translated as CASRAGPSTDTQYF.

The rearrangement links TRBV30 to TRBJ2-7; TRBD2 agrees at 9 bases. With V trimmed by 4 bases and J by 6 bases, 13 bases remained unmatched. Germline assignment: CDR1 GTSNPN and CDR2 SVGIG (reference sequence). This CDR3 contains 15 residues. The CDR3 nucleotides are TGTGCCTGGAAGAGGTCTAGCGGGATGAGTACCGAGCAGTACTTC. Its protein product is CAWKRSSGMSTEQYF.

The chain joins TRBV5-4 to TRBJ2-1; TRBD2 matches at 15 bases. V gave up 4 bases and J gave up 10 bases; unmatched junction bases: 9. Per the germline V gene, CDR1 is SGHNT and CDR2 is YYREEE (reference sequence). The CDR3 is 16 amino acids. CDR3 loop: CASSPWTSGRAGEQFF. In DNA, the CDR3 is TGTGCCAGCAGCCCCTGGACTAGCGGGAGGGCCGGGGAGCAGTTCTTC.

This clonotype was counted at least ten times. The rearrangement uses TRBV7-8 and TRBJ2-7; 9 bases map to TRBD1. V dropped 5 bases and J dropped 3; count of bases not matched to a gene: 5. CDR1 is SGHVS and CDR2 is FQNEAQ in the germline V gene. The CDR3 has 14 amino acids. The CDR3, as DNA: TGTGCCAGCAGCACTACGACAGGGGGCTACGAGCAGTACTTC. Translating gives CASSTTTGGYEQYF.

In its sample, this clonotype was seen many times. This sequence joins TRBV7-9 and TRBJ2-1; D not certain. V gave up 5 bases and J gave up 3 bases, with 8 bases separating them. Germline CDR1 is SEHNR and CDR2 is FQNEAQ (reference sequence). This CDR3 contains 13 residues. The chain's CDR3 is CASSRLDYNEQFF. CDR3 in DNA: TGTGCCAGCAGCCGACTGGACTACAATGAGCAGTTCTTC. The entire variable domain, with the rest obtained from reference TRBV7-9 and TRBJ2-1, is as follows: DTGVSQNPRHKITKRGQNVTFRCDPISEHNRLYWYRQTLGQGPEFLTYFQNEAQLEKSRLLSDRFSAERPKGSFSTLEIQRTEQGDSAMYLCASSRLDYNEQFFGPGTRLTVL.

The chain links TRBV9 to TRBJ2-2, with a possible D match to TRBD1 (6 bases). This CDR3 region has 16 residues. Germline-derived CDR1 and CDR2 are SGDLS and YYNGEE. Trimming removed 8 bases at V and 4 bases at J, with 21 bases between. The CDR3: CASSIGAQGFTGELFF. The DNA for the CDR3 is TGTGCCAGTAGTATAGGGGCACAGGGTTTCACCGGGGAGCTGTTTTTT.

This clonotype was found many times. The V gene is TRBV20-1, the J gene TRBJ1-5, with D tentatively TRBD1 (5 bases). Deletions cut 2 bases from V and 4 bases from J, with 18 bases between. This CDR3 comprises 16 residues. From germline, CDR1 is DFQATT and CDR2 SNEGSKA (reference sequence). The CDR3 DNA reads TGCAGTGCTAGATCTCAGAGAGACAGAATTAATCAGCCCCAGCATTTT. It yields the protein CSARSQRDRINQPQHF.

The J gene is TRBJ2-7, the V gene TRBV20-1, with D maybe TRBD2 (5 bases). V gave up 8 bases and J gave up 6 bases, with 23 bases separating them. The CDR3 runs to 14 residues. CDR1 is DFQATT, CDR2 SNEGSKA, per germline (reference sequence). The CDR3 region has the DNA TGCAGTACTTCTTCTCCCGGGATTCACTCCGAGCAGTACTTC. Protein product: CSTSSPGIHSEQYF.

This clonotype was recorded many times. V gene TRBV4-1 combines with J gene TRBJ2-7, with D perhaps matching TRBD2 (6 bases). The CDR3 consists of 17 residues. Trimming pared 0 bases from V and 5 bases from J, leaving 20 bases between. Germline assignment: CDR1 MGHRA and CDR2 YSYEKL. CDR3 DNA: TGCGCCAGCAGCCAAGACGTGGCTAGCGACCTCACCAACGAGCAGTACTTC. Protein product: CASSQDVASDLTNEQYF.

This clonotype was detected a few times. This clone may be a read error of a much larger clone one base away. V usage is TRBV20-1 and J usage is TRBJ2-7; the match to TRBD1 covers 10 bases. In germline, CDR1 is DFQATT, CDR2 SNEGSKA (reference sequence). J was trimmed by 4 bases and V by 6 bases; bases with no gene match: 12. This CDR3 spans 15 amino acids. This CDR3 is CSAVASGQGLYEQYF. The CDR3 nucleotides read TGCAGTGCGGTAGCCTCGGGACAGGGGTTGTACGAGCAGTACTTC.

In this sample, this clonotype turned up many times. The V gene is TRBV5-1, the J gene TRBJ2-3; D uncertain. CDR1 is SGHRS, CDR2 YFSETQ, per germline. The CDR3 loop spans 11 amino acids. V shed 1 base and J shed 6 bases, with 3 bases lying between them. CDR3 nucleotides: TGCGCCAGCAGCTTGAGGGATACGCAGTATTTT. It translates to CASSLRDTQYF.

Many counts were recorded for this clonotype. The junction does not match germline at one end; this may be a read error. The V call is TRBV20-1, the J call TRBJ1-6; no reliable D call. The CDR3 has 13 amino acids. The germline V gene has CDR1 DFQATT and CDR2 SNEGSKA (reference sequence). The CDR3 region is CSAQSSYNSLLHF. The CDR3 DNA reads TGCAGTGCCCAGAGCTCCTATAATTCACTCCTCCACTTT.

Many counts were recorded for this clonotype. The CDR3 sequence: CASSRPRWPGELFF. The CDR3 DNA reads TGTGCCAGCAGCCGCCCTAGGTGGCCCGGGGAGCTGTTTTTT. V is TRBV7-2 and J is TRBJ2-2; the D is unclear. The CDR3 runs 14 residues. Trimming pared 5 bases from V and 6 bases from J, leaving 13 bases between. The germline gives CDR1 SGHTA, CDR2 FQGNSA.

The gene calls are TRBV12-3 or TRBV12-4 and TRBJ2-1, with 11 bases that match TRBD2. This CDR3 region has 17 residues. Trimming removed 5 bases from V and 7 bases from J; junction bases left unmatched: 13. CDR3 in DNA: TGTGCCAGCAGTGACTTGATAGCGGGAGGGACTGTAAATGAGCAGTTCTTC. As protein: CASSDLIAGGTVNEQFF.

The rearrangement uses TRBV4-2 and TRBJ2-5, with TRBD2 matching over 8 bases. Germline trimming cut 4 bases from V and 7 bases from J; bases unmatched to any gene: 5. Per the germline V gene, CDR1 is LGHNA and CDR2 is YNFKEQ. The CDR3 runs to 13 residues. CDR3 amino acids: CASSLAGWGTQYF. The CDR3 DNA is TGTGCCAGCAGCCTAGCGGGATGGGGGACCCAGTACTTC.